This T cell receptor beta chain was recorded in a study of vaccination and CD4 T cells after COVID-19. The CDR3 extends over 13 amino acids. Germline lookup yields CDR1 MNHNS and CDR2 SASEGT. The V gene lost 2 bases and the J gene lost 0 bases, with 4 bases spanning the gap. In the case of this clonotype: As yet, its antigen is unknown.

Time point defined: late sampling 161 to 241 days after vaccination in three convalescent patients. Sample treatment: approximately nine-day PBMC culture with coronavirus spike peptide pools or control peptides (ViraFEST assay). In this cohort, PCR tests turned positive between March and December 2020, predating US Alpha, Beta and Delta variants. With the Oncomine TCR Beta short-read assay, DNA from cultured CD4+ T cells was sequenced. MiXCR was run by TCRdb on the PCR reads, yielding one entry per CDR3 protein. Among around 23,000 distinct CDR3 sequences listed, about 42% were seen once. This chain connects TRBV6-1 to TRBJ1-1; the D is unclear. This specimen consisted of CD4+ T cells from blood, cultured in vitro, obtained about 7 months after SARS-CoV-2 vaccination. The clonotype originates from a human donor who had recovered from COVID-19. The chain's CDR3 is CASSERLNTEAFF. The CDR3 bases are TGTGCCAGCAGTGAAAGATTGAACACTGAAGCTTTCTTT.